A selection of T cell receptor beta chains follows, all from one sample in a study of patients and donors after allogeneic stem cell transplantation. TCRdb reprocessed the RT-PCR reads with MiXCR, giving one entry per CDR3 protein. Here the sample spans about 960,000 distinct CDR3 sequences, roughly 18% being singletons. The sequenced material came from blood, either unsorted or a sorted T cell fraction (not recorded which). Source of these receptors: a human donor who was either an allogeneic HSCT recipient or a stem cell or donor lymphocyte infusion donor (not recorded which). It is not recorded whose cells these are; they may come from a transplant donor. Each CDR3 is given with its conserved first and last residue. The D gene is left open where the match is weak. Clone sizes are given selectively: once, few, many, or a class where the clone is expanded.

clone_size j_call v_call d_call cdr3_aa cdr3_nt
few TRBJ1-1 TRBV11-2 NA CASSLFGRVWASNTEAFF TGTGCCAGCAGCTTATTTGGGCGGGTCTGGGCATCGAACACTGAAGCTTTCTTT
many TRBJ2-3 TRBV10-3 NA CAISEGDRSTDTQYF TGTGCCATCAGCGAAGGAGACAGGTCTACAGATACGCAGTATTTT
many TRBJ2-1 TRBV12-3/TRBV12-4 NA CASSLLVLSYNEQFF TGTGCCAGCAGTTTATTGGTTCTGTCCTACAATGAGCAGTTCTTC
few TRBJ2-7 TRBV20-1 NA CSAARGTSYEQYF TGCAGTGCTGCCCGCGGGACCTCCTACGAGCAGTACTTC
few TRBJ2-7 TRBV5-1 NA CASSLVGSGPYEQYF TGCGCCAGCAGCTTGGTTGGGAGTGGGCCCTACGAGCAGTACTTC
few TRBJ2-3 TRBV5-1 NA CASSLGGVRDTQYF TGCGCCAGCAGCTTGGGGGGCGTAAGGGATACGCAGTATTTT
few TRBJ2-5 TRBV29-1 TRBD1 CSVLVRGRGETQYF TGCAGCGTTCTCGTCAGGGGGCGTGGAGAGACCCAGTACTTC
NA TRBJ1-1 TRBV6-5 NA CASSYGVGGTEAFF TGTGCCAGCAGTTACGGGGTAGGGGGCACTGAAGCTTTCTTT
NA TRBJ1-4 TRBV5-4 NA CASSWGGTVEEKLFF TGTGCCAGCAGCTGGGGGGGGACCGTAGAAGAAAAACTGTTTTTT
few TRBJ1-2 TRBV24-1 TRBD1 CATSDPQTGDYGYTF TGTGCCACCAGTGACCCCCAGACAGGGGACTATGGCTACACCTTC
NA TRBJ1-1 TRBV12-3/TRBV12-4 NA CASSLTPSGNTEAFF TGTGCCAGCAGTCTGACACCCTCCGGGAACACTGAAGCTTTCTTT
NA TRBJ2-1 TRBV3-1 TRBD2 CASSQVIILAGDTRYNEQFF TGTGCCAGCAGCCAAGTGATCATACTAGCGGGAGACACGAGATACAATGAGCAGTTCTTC
NA TRBJ1-2 TRBV21-1 NA CASSPTREYGYTF TGTGCCAGCAGCCCCACACGGGAATATGGCTACACCTTC
few TRBJ2-3 TRBV5-1 NA CASSHTAETQYF TGCGCCAGCAGCCATACAGCAGAGACGCAGTATTTT
once TRBJ2-6 TRBV29-1 TRBD1 CSVATGGSGANVLTF TGCAGCGTGGCGACAGGGGGATCTGGGGCCAACGTCCTGACTTTC
many TRBJ1-1 TRBV29-1 TRBD1 CSTTGVGNTEAFF TGCAGCACTACAGGGGTAGGGAACACTGAAGCTTTCTTT
NA TRBJ2-1 TRBV20-1 TRBD2 CSASGAGHGNEQFF TGCAGTGCTAGTGGAGCGGGGCACGGCAATGAGCAGTTCTTC
many TRBJ2-7 TRBV12-3/TRBV12-4 TRBD2 CASSPSGNSYEQYF TGTGCCAGCAGTCCTAGCGGCAACTCCTACGAGCAGTACTTC
NA TRBJ2-5 TRBV11-2 NA CASSLGTGDWTQYF TGTGCCAGCAGCTTAGGGACCGGGGATTGGACCCAGTACTTC
NA TRBJ2-5 TRBV5-6 NA CASSSLQSWTQYF TGTGCCAGCAGCTCTCTACAGTCCTGGACCCAGTACTTC
NA TRBJ1-2 TRBV13 NA CASSLNDRYTF TGTGCCAGCAGCTTAAACGATCGCTACACCTTC
few TRBJ1-4 TRBV5-1 TRBD1 CASSLEGTENEKLFF TGCGCCAGCAGCTTGGAAGGGACAGAAAATGAAAAACTGTTTTTT
few TRBJ1-6 TRBV5-1 NA CASSLRTVSSYNSPLHF TGCGCCAGCAGCCTAAGGACAGTGAGCTCCTATAATTCACCCCTCCACTTT
few TRBJ2-1 TRBV15 TRBD1 CATSGRTGSYGDEQFF TGTGCCACCAGCGGGAGGACAGGGTCGTATGGCGATGAGCAGTTCTTC
few TRBJ1-2 TRBV12-3/TRBV12-4 NA CASSFVRERDTF TGTGCCAGCAGTTTCGTCAGGGAACGAGACACCTTC
few TRBJ2-7 TRBV12-3/TRBV12-4 NA CASLSRVGEQYF TGTGCCAGCCTATCTAGGGTGGGCGAGCAGTACTTC
many TRBJ1-2 TRBV10-3 NA CAIRPPTYGYTF TGTGCCATAAGACCTCCAACCTATGGCTACACCTTC
NA TRBJ2-7 TRBV9 TRBD2 CASSATSDSYEQYF TGTGCCAGCAGCGCGACTAGCGACTCCTACGAGCAGTACTTC
many TRBJ1-2 TRBV10-3 TRBD1 CAISADRDYGYTF TGTGCCATCAGCGCCGACAGGGACTATGGCTACACCTTC
many TRBJ2-3 TRBV25-1 TRBD1 CASSGGQGTDTQYF TGTGCCAGCAGTGGCGGACAGGGGACAGATACGCAGTATTTT
NA TRBJ1-2 TRBV18 NA CASSRSAELLSYGYTF TGTGCCAGCTCACGATCGGCCGAACTATTGAGCTATGGCTACACCTTC
NA TRBJ2-5 TRBV9 NA CASSVGSPETQHF TGTGCCAGCAGCGTAGGAAGTCCAGAGACCCAGCACTTC
NA TRBJ1-1 TRBV5-5 TRBD1 CASSINRDRGLGEAFF TGTGCCAGCAGCATAAACCGGGACAGGGGGCTTGGAGAAGCTTTCTTT
few TRBJ2-7 TRBV12-3/TRBV12-4 NA CASSSPIKYEQYF TGTGCCAGCAGTTCCCCTATTAAGTACGAGCAGTACTTC
NA TRBJ2-1 TRBV4-1 TRBD1 CASSQSGQGNNEQFF TGCGCCAGCAGCCAGTCGGGACAGGGAAATAATGAGCAGTTCTTC
few TRBJ2-2 TRBV29-1 TRBD2 CSYLNGGANTGELFF TGCAGTTATTTAAACGGGGGGGCTAACACCGGGGAGCTGTTTTTT
few TRBJ1-6 TRBV12-3/TRBV12-4 TRBD1 CASSLRDRYNSPLHF TGTGCCAGCAGTTTGAGGGACAGATACAATTCACCCCTCCACTTT
NA TRBJ1-1 TRBV20-1 TRBD1 CSARDATGGTEAFF TGCAGTGCTAGAGATGCGACAGGGGGCACTGAAGCTTTCTTT
NA TRBJ1-1 TRBV4-3 NA CASSQDSPGRTEAFF TGCGCCAGCAGCCAAGATTCTCCAGGCCGCACTGAAGCTTTCTTT
NA TRBJ1-2 TRBV7-2 NA CASSLDRTGRYTF TGTGCCAGCAGCTTAGACAGGACGGGGCGCTACACCTTC
few TRBJ2-7 TRBV9 TRBD1 CASSPRDRVLTSLPYEQYF TGTGCCAGCAGCCCCCGGGACAGGGTGTTGACGTCGCTTCCCTACGAGCAGTACTTC
NA TRBJ2-7 TRBV20-1 NA CSARIAGPSHEQYF TGCAGTGCTAGAATTGCGGGGCCGTCCCACGAGCAGTACTTC
NA TRBJ2-1 TRBV5-1 NA CASSFGRGLLYNEQFF TGCGCCAGCAGCTTTGGAAGGGGCCTACTATACAATGAGCAGTTCTTC
NA TRBJ1-1 TRBV3-1 NA CASSHSGTQGTEAFF TGTGCCAGCAGCCATTCGGGCACCCAAGGCACTGAAGCTTTCTTT
many TRBJ1-1 TRBV5-1 NA CASSLGGGTEAFF TGTGCCAGCAGCTTAGGGGGAGGCACTGAAGCTTTCTTT
few TRBJ2-3 TRBV20-1 TRBD1 CSAGLTGQATDTQYF TGCAGTGCTGGGCTGACAGGGCAGGCCACAGATACGCAGTATTTT
NA TRBJ1-5 TRBV20-1 NA CSAREGVMGSGNQPQHF TGCAGTGCTAGAGAGGGGGTCATGGGTTCGGGCAATCAGCCCCAGCATTTT
NA TRBJ1-6 TRBV9 NA CASSAYQLRGNSPLHF TGTGCCAGCAGCGCCTACCAGTTGCGGGGGAATTCACCCCTCCACTTT
few TRBJ1-6 TRBV6-2/TRBV6-3 TRBD1 CASRDRGQINSPLHF TGTGCCAGCAGAGACAGGGGGCAGATTAATTCACCCCTCCACTTT
many TRBJ1-4 TRBV29-1 NA CSVESMGSKNEKLFF TGCAGCGTTGAGTCCATGGGGAGCAAAAATGAAAAACTGTTTTTT
many TRBJ1-6 TRBV11-3 NA CASSLEGDSPLHF TGTGCCAGCAGCTTAGAAGGGGATTCACCCCTCCACTTT
many TRBJ2-2 TRBV12-3/TRBV12-4 TRBD1 CASNPRGTGELFF TGTGCCAGCAACCCCAGGGGGACCGGGGAGCTGTTTTTT